This is a list of T cell receptor delta chains from one sample in a study of gamma-delta chains in newborns, infants, children. TCRdb re-analyzed the reads via CATT. Among several thousand delta-chain clones listed, about 36% were seen once. The sample consisted of blood. The receptors derive from a child who received the measles vaccine. The CDR3 runs from the conserved cysteine through the conserved F or W. The order of the fields is CDR3 length, D gene, V gene, clone size, J gene, CDR3 protein, CDR3 DNA. D genes are given only for firm matches. Clone size is shown for a subset of rows, as once, few, many or a class of expanded clone.

17	TRDD3	TRDV2	few	TRDJ3	CACDTLGDPWDTRQMFF	TGTGCCTGTGACACGCTGGGGGATCCCTGGGACACCCGACAGATGTTTTTC
19	TRDD3	TRDV2	few	TRDJ3	CACDPILGDTSWDTRQMFF	TGTGCCTGTGACCCCATACTGGGGGATACATCCTGGGACACCCGACAGATGTTTTTC
24	TRDD3	TRDV1	.	TRDJ1	CALGDPGPLSHTDLGVWYTDKLIF	TGTGCTCTTGGGGACCCAGGTCCGCTTTCCCACACTGATCTGGGGGTCTGGTACACCGATAAACTCATCTTT
18	.	TRDV1	large	TRDJ1	CALGDLLGVVLNTDKLIF	TGTGCTCTTGGGGATCTCTTGGGGGTGGTCCTCAACACCGATAAACTCATCTTT
19	.	TRDV1	few	TRDJ1	CALGELEVGRRISCDKLIF	TGTGCTCTTGGGGAACTAGAGGTAGGGCGCCGGATTTCATGCGATAAACTCATCTTT
21	TRDD2	TRDV1	few	TRDJ1	CALGDPVFLQKRESGFGKLIF	TGTGCTCTTGGGGACCCCGTCTTCCTACAAAAACGGGAATCGGGCTTCGGTAAACTCATCTTT
22	TRDD3	TRDV1	.	TRDJ1	CALGELNPRGWGIQWYTDKLIF	TGTGCTCTTGGGGAACTTAACCCACGGGGCTGGGGGATACAGTGGTACACCGATAAACTCATCTTT
23	TRDD3	TRDV1	.	TRDJ1	CALGGLPTYWGIRGGTGTDKLIF	TGTGCTCTTGGGGGCCTTCCTACGTACTGGGGGATACGTGGAGGTACGGGGACCGATAAACTCATCTTT
13	.	TRDV1	.	TRDJ1	CALGARPTDKLIF	TGTGCTCTTGGGGCAAGGCCAACCGATAAACTCATCTTT
24	TRDD3	TRDV1	.	TRDJ1	CALGERVLAPRTGGYLQAPDKLIF	TGTGCTCTTGGGGAAAGGGTCCTAGCTCCCCGTACTGGGGGATACCTTCAAGCTCCCGATAAACTCATCTTT
21	TRDD2	TRDV1	few	TRDJ1	CALGELRSAFLLWVYTDKLIF	TGTGCTCTTGGGGAACTAAGGTCCGCCTTCCTACTTTGGGTTTACACCGATAAACTCATCTTT